One sample yielded the 2 T cell receptor beta chains listed below, sequenced in a study of blood T cell repertoires in COVID-19. Sequencing used immunoSEQ multiplex PCR; TCRdb keeps in-frame clones, though not all of them. Of 150,000 to 200,000 clones detected, 82% appear once; the ten largest clones hold roughly 8.1%. Material for sequencing was peripheral blood. The receptors shown here come from a woman in her 70s with acute or convalescent COVID-19.

The CDR3 protein is CASSELAGSYNSPLHF. The CDR3 DNA sequence: TGCGCCAGCAGTGAGTTGGCAGGGTCCTATAATTCACCCCTCCACTTT. The chain carries TRBV10-2 and TRBJ1-6, with a tentative D call TRBD1 (5 bases). Per the germline V gene, CDR1 is WSHSY and CDR2 is SAAADI. The CDR3 runs to 16 residues. The V end lost 1 base, the J end lost 1 base, and 8 bases lay between the germline ends.

This chain connects TRBV3-1 (or the pseudogene TRBV3-2) to TRBJ2-3; 7 nucleotides match TRBD2. Per the germline V gene, CDR1 is LGHDT and CDR2 is YNNKEL (reference sequence). With 6 bases clipped from V and 0 bases from J, the junction kept 6 bases outside the gene matches. The length of the CDR3 is 15 residues. The CDR3 region is CASRRAGTSTDTQYF. In nucleotides, the CDR3 is TGTGCCAGCAGAAGAGCGGGAACCAGCACAGATACGCAGTATTTT.